This T cell receptor beta chain was observed in a study of shared clonotypes between healthy human individuals. Study details: Sampling drew on donors who were a couple of women and a few men aged 18 to 49.

As to this clone: The antigen is undetermined. Additional DNA sequences in this sample encode the identical CDR3.

Study observations and caveats: Estimated clonotype richness was generally higher in naive than memory subsets. With several donors compared, around 5% of naive CD4 clonotypes were shared.

Donors comprised healthy HIV-negative adults lacking recent acute infections or vaccinations. CDR1 and CDR2 (germline): SQVTM, ANQGSEA. CDR3 size: 12 residues. V gave up 4 bases and J gave up 2 bases, with 8 bases separating them. Sequenced by immunoSEQ multiplex PCR; TCRdb stores in-frame clones only, minus some. This repertoire shows some 2.3 million clones, more than 80% found once; its top ten account for roughly 0.36%. This TCR came from a man between 18 and 29 years old in good health. Some clones in this sample may be carry-over from other donors' samples. The chain links TRBV29-1 to TRBJ1-2; maybe TRBD1 (5 bases). Source material: naive CD4+ T cells from PBMCs. Subset denoted: CD45RA+ positively selected. The CDR3 DNA sequence: TGCAGCGTTGGGGGCGGGAACTATGGCTACACCTTC. Translating gives CSVGGGNYGYTF. Full variable domain (remainder filled in from reference TRBV29-1 and TRBJ1-2): SAVISQKPSRDICQRGTSLTIQCQVDSQVTMMFWYRQQPGQSLTLIATANQGSEATYESGFVIDKFPISRPNLTFSTLTVSNMSPEDSSIYLCSVGGGNYGYTFGSGTRLTVV.